This entry features one T cell receptor beta chain sequence. Its matching antigen is unknown. Germline lookup yields CDR1 MGHDK and CDR2 SYGVNS. This CDR3 region has 11 residues. The ends were cut back, 8 bases at V and 10 bases at J, with 13 bases in the middle. This sample is drawn from a study of T cell repertoires in cytomegalovirus infection. Study summary: Recently identified HLA-C-restricted CMV epitopes were used, and well-studied HLA-B-restricted CMV epitopes were used as well. Public TCR beta signatures indicated both CMV infection and matching HLA type.

Findings and caveats of the study: Pooled public TCR beta family frequency picked out CMV carriers with the relevant HLA.

One entry per CDR3 protein results from TCRdb running MiXCR on the reads. The sample holds about 920,000 distinct CDR3 sequences, roughly 31% seen once. This receptor was obtained from a human donor in good health (CMV status not recorded). Some clones in this sample may be carry-over from other donors' samples. The specimen comprised cultured CD8+ T cells from PBMCs, sampled from culture after CMV antigen stimulation. The chain combines TRBV25-1 with TRBJ2-3; D is unresolved. In DNA, the CDR3 is TGTGCCAGCTTAACAGACCTGGCGCAGTATTTT. It is translated as CASLTDLAQYF. Using reference TRBV25-1 and TRBJ2-3 for the parts outside the CDR3, the full variable domain is EADIYQTPRYLVIGTGKKITLECSQTMGHDKMYWYQQDPGMELHLIHYSYGVNSTEKGDLSSESTVSRIRTEHFPLTLESARPSHTSQYLCASLTDLAQYFGPGTRLTVL.